A selection of T cell receptor beta chains follows, all from one sample in a study of OX40 agonist ivuxolimab in advanced cancers. Generated by immunoSEQ multiplex PCR, the TCRdb table keeps only in-frame clones and is missing some. The sample lists around 26,000 clones; approximately 81% were seen once. The sequenced sample was CD4+ or CD8+ T cells sorted from blood, obtained in a trial of the OX40 agonist ivuxolimab. The receptors here all came from an adult with an advanced solid tumor such as melanoma, head and neck, liver or kidney cancer. Each CDR3 is given with its conserved first and last residue. A D gene is named only where the DNA matches it firmly. Some rows mark clone size as missing; the rest say once, few, many or name a class of expanded clone.

clone_size	d_call	v_call	j_call	cdr3_nt	cdr3_aa
-	-	TRBV7-7	TRBJ2-7	TGTGCTAGCAGCGGAGGGGTCGGGTACGAGCAGTACTTC	CASSGGVGYEQYF
-	-	TRBV9	TRBJ2-3	TGTGCCAGCAGCGTAGATTTCACAGATACGCAGTATTTT	CASSVDFTDTQYF
once	-	TRBV28	TRBJ1-2	TGTGCCAGCAGTCCGGATAACTATGGCTACACCTTC	CASSPDNYGYTF
-	-	TRBV5-6	TRBJ2-3	TGTGCCAGCAGCCTCAGGAAGTCCTTCAAGACAGATACGCAGTATTTT	CASSLRKSFKTDTQYF
-	-	TRBV4-1	TRBJ2-1	TGCGCCAGCAGCTCCGATGGCGGGTACAATGAGCAGTTCTTC	CASSSDGGYNEQFF
-	-	TRBV5-4	TRBJ2-5	TGTGCCAGCAGCTTGGGGTTTGGGGGGGAGACCCAGTACTTC	CASSLGFGGETQYF
-	TRBD2	TRBV29-1	TRBJ2-1	TGCAGCGTTGAAGGGACTAGCGGGATGCGCACCTACAATGAGCAGTTCTTC	CSVEGTSGMRTYNEQFF
-	-	TRBV7-9	TRBJ1-3	TGTGCCAGCAGCTTGCGCCGCGCCGGCTCTGGAAACACCATATATTTT	CASSLRRAGSGNTIYF
-	-	TRBV6-1	TRBJ2-7	TGTGCCAGCAGAGGACGGGACTCCTACGAGCAGTACTTC	CASRGRDSYEQYF
-	-	TRBV7-9	TRBJ1-1	TGTGCCAGCAGCTTAGAAGGACAGCTGAACACTGAAGCTTTCTTT	CASSLEGQLNTEAFF
-	-	TRBV28	TRBJ1-5	TGTGCCAGCAGTTTGAAATGGGGAGGTCAGCCCCAGCATTTT	CASSLKWGGQPQHF
-	-	TRBV9	TRBJ2-2	TGTGCCAGCAGCCCTACCGAAAGTTTCACCGGGGAGCTGTTTTTT	CASSPTESFTGELFF
-	TRBD1	TRBV7-9	TRBJ1-2	TGTGCCAGCAGCTCTCAAAACGTTTGGACAGGGGGAAACTATGGCTACACCTTC	CASSSQNVWTGGNYGYTF
-	TRBD1	TRBV5-4	TRBJ1-1	TGTGCCAGCAGGCCGACAGGGGTTGGCACTGAAGCTTTCTTT	CASRPTGVGTEAFF
few	-	TRBV5-6	TRBJ2-1	TGTGCCAGCAGGGAGGGACTAGCGTGGGGACAGGGGCAGTTCTTC	CASREGLAWGQGQFF
-	-	TRBV7-6	TRBJ1-2	TGTGCCAGCAGCAGACCACAGGGATTTGGGCAGTCGGCTAACTATGGCTACACCTTC	CASSRPQGFGQSANYGYTF
-	-	TRBV7-9	TRBJ2-5	TGTGCCAGCAGCTCAACCGGGACAAACGACAAAGAGACCCAGTACTTC	CASSSTGTNDKETQYF
-	-	TRBV6-5	TRBJ2-7	TGTGCCAGCAGCCCCCGGGACGGCTACGAGCAGTACTTC	CASSPRDGYEQYF
-	-	TRBV5-8	TRBJ1-2	TGTGCCAGCAGCCCCGGGGCGGGGAACTATGGCTACACCTTC	CASSPGAGNYGYTF
-	-	TRBV27	TRBJ2-7	TGTGCCAGCAGTCCCACCCCGGCCCTCTACGAGCAGTACTTC	CASSPTPALYEQYF
-	TRBD1	TRBV4-1	TRBJ2-1	TGCGCCAGCAGCCAACAGGCTAGATCAGGGGGCCTCGACAATGAGCAGTTCTTC	CASSQQARSGGLDNEQFF
-	TRBD1	TRBV2	TRBJ1-5	TGTGCCAGCAGCGACAGGGGCCCTAATCAGCCCCAGCATTTT	CASSDRGPNQPQHF
-	TRBD2	TRBV4-2	TRBJ2-7	TGTGCCAGCAGCCCGGAACTGACGGGAGGATACGAGCAGTACTTC	CASSPELTGGYEQYF
-	TRBD1	TRBV6-1	TRBJ1-1	TGTGCCAGCAGACAAACCCTGACAGGGCGGACTGAAGCTTTCTTT	CASRQTLTGRTEAFF
-	-	TRBV9	TRBJ2-3	TGTGCCAGCAGCGTAGGCGGGTCGGCAACAGATACGCAGTATTTT	CASSVGGSATDTQYF
-	TRBD2	TRBV11-2	TRBJ2-3	TGTGCCAGCAGCCTAAGGCTAGCGGGAGGCGGGGCAGATACGCAGTATTTT	CASSLRLAGGGADTQYF
-	TRBD1	TRBV6-1	TRBJ2-7	TGTGCCAGCAGTGAAGCACAGGGGGCAAACTACGAGCAGTACTTC	CASSEAQGANYEQYF
-	TRBD1	TRBV28	TRBJ2-7	TGTGCCAGCAGCCAGGGGGACTACGAGCAGTACTTC	CASSQGDYEQYF
-	TRBD2	TRBV5-4	TRBJ2-4	TGTGCCAGCAGCTTGGGGGTCGGGGGGGCGATCCAAAACATTCAGTACTTC	CASSLGVGGAIQNIQYF
-	TRBD1	TRBV9	TRBJ1-1	TGTGCCAGCACCCACCAGGGGGACAGGGATCTCACTGAAGCTTTCTTT	CASTHQGDRDLTEAFF
-	-	TRBV14	TRBJ1-2	TGTGCCAGCAGCCAAGAGATTTATGGAGACCTCTATGGCTACACCTTC	CASSQEIYGDLYGYTF
-	-	TRBV6-5	TRBJ1-5	TGTGCCAGCAGGCCGGGACAATATAGCAATCAGCCCCAGCATTTT	CASRPGQYSNQPQHF
-	-	TRBV28	TRBJ2-3	TGTGCCAGCACTCAACCGCCAGGGGAAGATACGCAGTATTTT	CASTQPPGEDTQYF
-	-	TRBV11-2	TRBJ2-7	TGTGCCAGCAGCTTAGGCGGGACTGGTTACGAGCAGTACTTC	CASSLGGTGYEQYF
-	TRBD2	TRBV13	TRBJ2-7	TGTGCCAGCAGCTTCGGGGGGGTCGGCTACGAGCAGTACTTC	CASSFGGVGYEQYF
-	TRBD2	TRBV7-6	TRBJ2-2	TGTGCCAGCAGCTTAACGTTTTTCCAGGTCCCAACTAGCGGGATAGGGACCGGGGAGCTGTTTTTT	CASSLTFFQVPTSGIGTGELFF
-	-	TRBV7-9	TRBJ1-2	TGTGCCAGCAGCTTAGTAGACTATGGCTACACCTTC	CASSLVDYGYTF
few	-	TRBV18	TRBJ1-1	TGTGCCAGCTCACCAGCAGGCCCGAACACTGAAGCTTTCTTT	CASSPAGPNTEAFF
-	-	TRBV4-1	TRBJ2-7	TGCGCCAGCAGCCAAGCCGGGATGTACGAGCAGTACTTC	CASSQAGMYEQYF
few	-	TRBV2	TRBJ2-7	TGTGCCAGCAGTGATCCGGACAATCTATACGAGCAGTACTTC	CASSDPDNLYEQYF
-	-	TRBV9	TRBJ2-4	TGTGCCAGCAGCGTAAATTCTCCCGGGAACATTCAGTACTTC	CASSVNSPGNIQYF
-	-	TRBV19	TRBJ2-1	TGTGCCAGTAGTATACCTCTGTACAATGAGCAGTTCTTC	CASSIPLYNEQFF
-	-	TRBV28	TRBJ2-6	TGTGCCAGCAGTCTCGAGGGGCCCTCTGGGGCCAACGTCCTGACTTTC	CASSLEGPSGANVLTF
-	-	TRBV6-1	TRBJ2-5	TGTGCCAGCAGTGAATGGACCCAAGAGACCCAGTACTTC	CASSEWTQETQYF
-	-	TRBV9	TRBJ2-1	TGTGCCAGCAGCGTAGCCCCCAATGAGCAGTTCTTC	CASSVAPNEQFF
-	-	TRBV7-9	TRBJ2-7	TGTGCCAGCAGTTGGGTGATCGACGAGCAGTACTTC	CASSWVIDEQYF
-	-	TRBV15	TRBJ2-7	TGTGCCACCAGCACCAAGACAGGCTCCTACGAGCAGTACTTC	CATSTKTGSYEQYF
few	-	TRBV2	TRBJ1-4	TGTGCCAGCAGGTTCAGCACAACTAATGAAAAACTGTTTTTT	CASRFSTTNEKLFF
once	-	TRBV16	TRBJ1-2	TGTGCCAGCAGCCGGGACATCTATGGCTACACCTTC	CASSRDIYGYTF
-	-	TRBV5-6	TRBJ2-6	TGTGCCAGCAGCTTCGACGGGGCCAACGTCCTGACTTTC	CASSFDGANVLTF